A selection of T cell receptor beta chains follows, all from one sample in a study of somatic mutations in cytotoxic T cells in rheumatoid arthritis. The data were produced by immunoSEQ multiplex PCR, yet TCRdb's version contains in-frame clones alone and is incomplete. The top ten clones hold approximately 35% of a sample with thousands of clones, around 84% of them seen once. Sequencing used CD8+ T cells sorted from blood. The source is a woman aged 45-59 years with rheumatoid arthritis. The CDR3 runs from the conserved cysteine through the conserved F or W. Fields, in order: V gene, J gene, CDR3 length, CDR3 protein.

v_gene: TRBV5-1; j_gene: TRBJ1-3; len: 16; CDR3aa: CASSGDSQSSGNPIYF
v_gene: TRBV7-8; j_gene: TRBJ1-5; len: 14; CDR3aa: CASSLEASNQPQHF
v_gene: TRBV4-1; j_gene: TRBJ1-5; len: 17; CDR3aa: CASSQDFRTGSNQPQHF
v_gene: TRBV30; j_gene: TRBJ1-1; len: 12; CDR3aa: CAWSHRVTEAFF
v_gene: TRBV4-1; j_gene: TRBJ1-1; len: 14; CDR3aa: CASSSTQGNTEAFF
v_gene: TRBV15; j_gene: TRBJ2-5; len: 16; CDR3aa: CATRKTGTGPQETQYF
v_gene: TRBV21-1; j_gene: TRBJ1-2; len: 14; CDR3aa: CASNPWRGLHGYTF
v_gene: TRBV6-4; j_gene: TRBJ1-4; len: 20; CDR3aa: CASSDPNRGQPRSTNEKLFF
v_gene: TRBV27; j_gene: TRBJ2-2; len: 16; CDR3aa: CASSFDGTSGTGELFF
v_gene: TRBV4-2; j_gene: TRBJ2-7; len: 17; CDR3aa: CASSLETVRGGPDEQYF
v_gene: TRBV5-4; j_gene: TRBJ1-4; len: 14; CDR3aa: CASSLGVFGEKLFF
v_gene: TRBV4-1; j_gene: TRBJ1-2; len: 15; CDR3aa: CASSPEYSGAYGYTF